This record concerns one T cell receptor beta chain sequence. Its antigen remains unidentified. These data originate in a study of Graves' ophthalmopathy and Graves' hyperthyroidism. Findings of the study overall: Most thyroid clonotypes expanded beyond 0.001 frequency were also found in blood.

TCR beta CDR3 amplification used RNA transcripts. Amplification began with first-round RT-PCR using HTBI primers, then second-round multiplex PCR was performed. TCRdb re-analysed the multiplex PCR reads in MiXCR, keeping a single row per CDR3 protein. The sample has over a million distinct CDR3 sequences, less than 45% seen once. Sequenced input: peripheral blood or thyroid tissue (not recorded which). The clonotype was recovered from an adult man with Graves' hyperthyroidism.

CDR3 DNA: TGTGCCAGCAGCTTACCAGATTTCCATATATATTTT. Protein product: CASSLPDFHIYF. The chain couples TRBV7-2 to TRBJ1-3; D ambiguous. Germline values: CDR1 SGHTA, CDR2 FQGNSA. V lost 2 bases, J lost 13 bases, and 12 bases lay in between. The CDR3 is made up of 12 amino acids.